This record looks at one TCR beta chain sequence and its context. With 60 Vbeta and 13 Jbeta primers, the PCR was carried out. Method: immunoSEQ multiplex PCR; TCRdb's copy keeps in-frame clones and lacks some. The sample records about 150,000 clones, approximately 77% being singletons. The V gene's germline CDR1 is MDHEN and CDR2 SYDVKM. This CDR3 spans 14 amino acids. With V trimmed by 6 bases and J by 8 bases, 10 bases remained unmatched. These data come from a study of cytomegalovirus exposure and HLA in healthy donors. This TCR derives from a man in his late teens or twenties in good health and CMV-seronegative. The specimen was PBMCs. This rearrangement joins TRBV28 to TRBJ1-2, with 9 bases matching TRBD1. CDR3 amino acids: CASSPRDRDGGYTF. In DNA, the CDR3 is TGTGCCAGCAGCCCCCGGGACAGGGATGGCGGCTACACCTTC.